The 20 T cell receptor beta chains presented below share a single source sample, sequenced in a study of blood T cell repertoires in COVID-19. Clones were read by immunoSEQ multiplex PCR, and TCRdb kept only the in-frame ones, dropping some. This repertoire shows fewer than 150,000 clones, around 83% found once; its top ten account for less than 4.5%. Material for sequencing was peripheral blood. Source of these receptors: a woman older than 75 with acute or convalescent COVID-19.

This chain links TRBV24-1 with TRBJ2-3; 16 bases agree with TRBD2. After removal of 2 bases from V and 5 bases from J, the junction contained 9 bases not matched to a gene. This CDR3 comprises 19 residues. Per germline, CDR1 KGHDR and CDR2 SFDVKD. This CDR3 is CATSDSGTSGREVQDTQYF. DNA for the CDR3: TGTGCCACCAGTGATTCAGGGACTAGCGGGAGGGAAGTACAAGATACGCAGTATTTT.

The CDR3 DNA follows: TGTGCCAGCAGTTTCCCTAGCGGGAGCGCCGGGGAGCTGTTTTTT. It yields the protein CASSFPSGSAGELFF. This chain links TRBV28 with TRBJ2-2; 10 bases align to TRBD2. Trimming cost V 3 bases and J 6 bases; bases outside gene matches: 4. The V gene's germline CDR1 is MDHEN and CDR2 SYDVKM. This CDR3 has 15 residues.

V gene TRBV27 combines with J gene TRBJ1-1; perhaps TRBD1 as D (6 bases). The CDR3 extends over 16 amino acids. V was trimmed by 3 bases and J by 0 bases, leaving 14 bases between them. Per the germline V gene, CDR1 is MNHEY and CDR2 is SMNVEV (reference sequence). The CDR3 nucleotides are TGTGCCAGCAGTTTGGACAGTGCCTATATGAACACTGAAGCTTTCTTT. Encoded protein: CASSLDSAYMNTEAFF.

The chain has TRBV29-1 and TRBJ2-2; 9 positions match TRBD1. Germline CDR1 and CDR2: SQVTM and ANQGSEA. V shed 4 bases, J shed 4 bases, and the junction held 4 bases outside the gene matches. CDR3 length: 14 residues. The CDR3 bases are TGCAGCGTTGCAGGGACAGGGAGCACCGGGGAGCTGTTTTTT. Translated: CSVAGTGSTGELFF.

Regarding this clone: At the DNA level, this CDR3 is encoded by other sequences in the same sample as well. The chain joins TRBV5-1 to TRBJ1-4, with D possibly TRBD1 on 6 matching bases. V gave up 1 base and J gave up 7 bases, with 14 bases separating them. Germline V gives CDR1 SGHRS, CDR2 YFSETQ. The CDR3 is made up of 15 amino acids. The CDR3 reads CASSLTQGGGEKLFF. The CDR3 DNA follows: TGCGCCAGCAGCTTGACACAGGGAGGGGGTGAAAAACTGTTTTTT.

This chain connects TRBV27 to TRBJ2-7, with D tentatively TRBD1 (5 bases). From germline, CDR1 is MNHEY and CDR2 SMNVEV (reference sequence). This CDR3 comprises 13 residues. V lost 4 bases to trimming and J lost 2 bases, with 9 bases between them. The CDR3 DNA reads TGTGCCAGCAGTTGGGCAGGGCCCTACGAGCAGTACTTC. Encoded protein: CASSWAGPYEQYF.

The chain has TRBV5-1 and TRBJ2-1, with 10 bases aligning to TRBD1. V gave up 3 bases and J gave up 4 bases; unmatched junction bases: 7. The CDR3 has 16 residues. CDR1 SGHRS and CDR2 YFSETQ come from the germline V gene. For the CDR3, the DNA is TGCGCCAGCAGCTCAGTTCCGGGACAGGGGTACAATGAGCAGTTCTTC. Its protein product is CASSSVPGQGYNEQFF.

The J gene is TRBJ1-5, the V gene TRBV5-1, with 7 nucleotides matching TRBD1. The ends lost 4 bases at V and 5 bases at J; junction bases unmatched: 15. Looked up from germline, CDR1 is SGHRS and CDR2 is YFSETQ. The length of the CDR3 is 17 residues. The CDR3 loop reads CASSPLPRGIPDQPQHF. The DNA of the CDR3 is TGCGCCAGCAGCCCACTTCCCAGGGGGATTCCAGATCAGCCCCAGCATTTT.

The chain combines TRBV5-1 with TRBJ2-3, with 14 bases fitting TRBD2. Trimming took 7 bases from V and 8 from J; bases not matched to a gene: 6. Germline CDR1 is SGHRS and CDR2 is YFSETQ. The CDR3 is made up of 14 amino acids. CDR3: CASGTSGSQGTQYF. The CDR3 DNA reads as TGCGCCAGCGGGACTAGCGGGAGCCAAGGTACGCAGTATTTT.

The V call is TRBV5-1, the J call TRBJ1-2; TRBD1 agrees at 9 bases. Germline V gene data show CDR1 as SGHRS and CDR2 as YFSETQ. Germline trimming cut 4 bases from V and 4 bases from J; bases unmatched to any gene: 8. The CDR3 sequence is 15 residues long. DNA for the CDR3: TGCGCCAGCAGCCTCCGGGACAGGGTTTCCTATGGCTACACCTTC. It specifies CASSLRDRVSYGYTF.

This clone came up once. The CDR3 here is CSASPYTEQYF. In DNA form, the CDR3 reads TGCAGTGCGAGCCCCTATACCGAGCAGTACTTC. This sequence joins TRBV20-1 and TRBJ2-7; D ambiguous. Deletions cut 6 bases from V and 6 bases from J, with 12 bases between. Germline CDR1 reads DFQATT; CDR2 reads SNEGSKA (reference sequence). This CDR3 has 11 residues.

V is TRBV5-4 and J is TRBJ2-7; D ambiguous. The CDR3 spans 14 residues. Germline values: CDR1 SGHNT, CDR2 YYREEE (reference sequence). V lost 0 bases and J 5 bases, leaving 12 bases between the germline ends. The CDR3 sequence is CASSLAVNPHEQYF. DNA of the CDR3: TGTGCCAGCAGCTTGGCAGTGAACCCCCACGAGCAGTACTTC.

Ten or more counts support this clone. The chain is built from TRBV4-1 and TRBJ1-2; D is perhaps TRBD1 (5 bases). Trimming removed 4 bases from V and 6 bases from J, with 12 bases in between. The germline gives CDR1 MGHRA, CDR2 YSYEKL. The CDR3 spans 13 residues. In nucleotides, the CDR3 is TGCGCCAGCAGCCTACCCCTGGGGCATGGCTACACCTTC. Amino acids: CASSLPLGHGYTF.

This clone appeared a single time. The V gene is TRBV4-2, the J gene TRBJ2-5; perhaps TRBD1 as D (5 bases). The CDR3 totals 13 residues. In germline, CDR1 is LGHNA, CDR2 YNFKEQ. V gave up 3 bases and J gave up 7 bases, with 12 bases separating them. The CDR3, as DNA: TGTGCCAGCAGCCAGCAACCAGGGCGGACCCAGTACTTC. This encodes CASSQQPGRTQYF.

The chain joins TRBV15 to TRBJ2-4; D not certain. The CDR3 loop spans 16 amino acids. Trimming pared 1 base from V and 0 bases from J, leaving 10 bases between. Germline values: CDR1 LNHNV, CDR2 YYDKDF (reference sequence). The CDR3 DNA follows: TGTGCCACCAGCAGAGCACTCCTCCTAGCCAAAAACATTCAGTACTTC. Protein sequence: CATSRALLLAKNIQYF.

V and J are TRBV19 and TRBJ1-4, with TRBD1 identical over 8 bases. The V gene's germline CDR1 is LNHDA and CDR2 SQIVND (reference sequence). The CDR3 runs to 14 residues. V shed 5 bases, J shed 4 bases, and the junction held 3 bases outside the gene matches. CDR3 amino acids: CASSGQGNNEKLFF. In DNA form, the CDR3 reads TGTGCCAGTAGTGGACAGGGAAATAATGAAAAACTGTTTTTT.

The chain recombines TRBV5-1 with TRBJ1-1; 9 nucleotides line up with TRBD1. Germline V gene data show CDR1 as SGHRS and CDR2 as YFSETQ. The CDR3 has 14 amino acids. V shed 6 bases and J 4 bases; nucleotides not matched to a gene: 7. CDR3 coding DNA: TGCGCCAGCAAAGACCCGGGACAGGGCACTGAAGCTTTCTTT. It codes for CASKDPGQGTEAFF.

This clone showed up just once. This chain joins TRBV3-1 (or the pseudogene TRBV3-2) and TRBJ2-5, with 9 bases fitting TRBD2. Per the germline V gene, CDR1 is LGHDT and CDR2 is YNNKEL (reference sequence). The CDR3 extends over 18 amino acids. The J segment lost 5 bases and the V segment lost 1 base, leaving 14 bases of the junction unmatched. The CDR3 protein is CASSQGVIAGEGVETQYF. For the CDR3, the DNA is TGTGCCAGCAGCCAAGGAGTAATAGCGGGAGAGGGTGTGGAGACCCAGTACTTC.

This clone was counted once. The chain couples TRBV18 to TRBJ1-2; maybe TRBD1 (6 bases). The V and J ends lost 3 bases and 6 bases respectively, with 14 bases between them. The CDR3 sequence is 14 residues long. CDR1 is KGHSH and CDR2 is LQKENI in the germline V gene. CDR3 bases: TGTGCCAGCTCACCGGGTACAGGGAATGATGGCTACACCTTC. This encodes CASSPGTGNDGYTF.

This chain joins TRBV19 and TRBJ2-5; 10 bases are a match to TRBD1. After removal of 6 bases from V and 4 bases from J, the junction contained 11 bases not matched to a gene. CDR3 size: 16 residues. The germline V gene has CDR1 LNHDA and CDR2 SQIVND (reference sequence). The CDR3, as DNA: TGTGCCAGTAGAACAAGGAGGACAGGGGGAGGAGAGACCCAGTACTTC. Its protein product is CASRTRRTGGGETQYF. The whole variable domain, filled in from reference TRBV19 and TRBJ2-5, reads DGGITQSPKYLFRKEGQNVTLSCEQNLNHDAMYWYRQDPGQGLRLIYYSQIVNDFQKGDIAEGYSVSREKKESFPLTVTSAQKNPTAFYLCASRTRRTGGGETQYFGPGTRLLVL.